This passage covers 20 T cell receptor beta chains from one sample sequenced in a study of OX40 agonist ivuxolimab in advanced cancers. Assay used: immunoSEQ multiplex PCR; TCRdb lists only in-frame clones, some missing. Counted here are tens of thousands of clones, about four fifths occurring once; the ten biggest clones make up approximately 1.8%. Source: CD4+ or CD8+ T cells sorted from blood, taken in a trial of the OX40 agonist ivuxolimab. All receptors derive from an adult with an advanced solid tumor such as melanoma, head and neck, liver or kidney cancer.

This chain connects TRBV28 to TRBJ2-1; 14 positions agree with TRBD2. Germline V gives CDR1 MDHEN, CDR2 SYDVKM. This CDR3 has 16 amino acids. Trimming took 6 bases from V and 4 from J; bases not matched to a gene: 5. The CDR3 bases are TGTGCCAGCAGGGGGACTAGCGGGGGAGGGTACAATGAGCAGTTCTTC. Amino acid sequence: CASRGTSGGGYNEQFF.

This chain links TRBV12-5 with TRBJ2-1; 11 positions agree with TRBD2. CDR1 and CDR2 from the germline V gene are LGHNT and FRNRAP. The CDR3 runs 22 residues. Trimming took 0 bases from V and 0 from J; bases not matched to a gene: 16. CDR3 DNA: TGTGCTAGTGGTTTGGTACGCTCGTCCCTAGCGGGAGGCCCCGGCTCCTACAATGAGCAGTTCTTC. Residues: CASGLVRSSLAGGPGSYNEQFF.

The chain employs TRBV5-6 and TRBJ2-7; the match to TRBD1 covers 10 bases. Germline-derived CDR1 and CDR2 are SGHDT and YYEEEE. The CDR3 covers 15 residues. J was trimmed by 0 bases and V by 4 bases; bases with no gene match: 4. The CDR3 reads CASSPGTGVSYEQYF. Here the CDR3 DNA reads TGTGCCAGCAGCCCCGGGACAGGGGTCTCCTACGAGCAGTACTTC. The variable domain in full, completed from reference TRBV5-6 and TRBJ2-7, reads DAGVTQSPTHLIKTRGQQVTLRCSPKSGHDTVSWYQQALGQGPQFIFQYYEEEERQRGNFPDRFSGHQFPNYSSELNVNALLLGDSALYLCASSPGTGVSYEQYFGPGTRLTVT.

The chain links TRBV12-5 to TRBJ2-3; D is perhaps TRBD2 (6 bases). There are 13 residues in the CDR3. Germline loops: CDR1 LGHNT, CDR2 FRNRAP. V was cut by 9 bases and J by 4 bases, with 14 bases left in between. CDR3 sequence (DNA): TGTGCTAGCATCGGAGGGGCACCAGATACGCAGTATTTT. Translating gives CASIGGAPDTQYF.

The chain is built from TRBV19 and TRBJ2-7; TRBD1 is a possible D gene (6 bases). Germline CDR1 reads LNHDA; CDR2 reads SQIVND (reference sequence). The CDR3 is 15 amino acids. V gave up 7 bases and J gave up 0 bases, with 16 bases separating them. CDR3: CASTAGRGLSYEQYF. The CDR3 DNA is TGTGCCAGTACCGCGGGCAGGGGCCTCTCCTACGAGCAGTACTTC.

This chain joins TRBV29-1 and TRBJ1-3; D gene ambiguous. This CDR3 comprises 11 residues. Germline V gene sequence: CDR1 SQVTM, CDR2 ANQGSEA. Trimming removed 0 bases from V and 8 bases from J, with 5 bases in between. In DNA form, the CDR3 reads TGCAGCGTTGAAGAGCACCACACCATATATTTT. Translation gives CSVEEHHTIYF.

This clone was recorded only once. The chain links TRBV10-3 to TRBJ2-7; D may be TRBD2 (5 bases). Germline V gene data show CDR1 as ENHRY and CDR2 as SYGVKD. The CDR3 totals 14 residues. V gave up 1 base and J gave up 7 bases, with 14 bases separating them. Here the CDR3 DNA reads TGTGCCATCAGTGAGTTAATAGGGCGAGGGGAGCAGTACTTC. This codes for CAISELIGRGEQYF.

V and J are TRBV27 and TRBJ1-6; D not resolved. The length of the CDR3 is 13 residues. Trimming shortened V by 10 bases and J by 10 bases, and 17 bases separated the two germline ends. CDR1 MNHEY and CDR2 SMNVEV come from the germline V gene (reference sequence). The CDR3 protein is CATHEGLVSPLHF. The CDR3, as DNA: TGTGCCACCCACGAGGGCTTAGTATCACCCCTCCACTTT.

The CDR3: CASSPPQGRSEQFF. The CDR3 DNA follows: TGTGCCAGCTCACCACCCCAGGGTCGGTCTGAGCAGTTCTTC. The V call is TRBV18, the J call TRBJ2-1, with a tentative D call TRBD1 (5 bases). V was clipped by 0 bases and J by 9 bases, with 12 bases between them. The CDR3 contains 14 residues. Germline-derived CDR1 and CDR2 are KGHSH and LQKENI.

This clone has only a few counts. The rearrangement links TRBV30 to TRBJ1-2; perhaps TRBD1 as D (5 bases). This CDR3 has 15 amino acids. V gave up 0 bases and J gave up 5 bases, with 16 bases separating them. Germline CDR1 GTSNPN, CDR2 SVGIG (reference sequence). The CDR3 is CAWSVSYGTDYGYTF. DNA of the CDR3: TGTGCCTGGAGTGTCTCATATGGGACGGATTATGGCTACACCTTC.

The CDR3 protein is CASSQEAPPRPYEQYF. The DNA for the CDR3 is TGTGCCAGCAGCCAAGAGGCCCCCCCTCGGCCCTACGAGCAGTACTTC. The chain recombines TRBV4-2 with TRBJ2-7, with D unresolved. This CDR3 has 16 residues. Trimming stripped 0 bases from V and 2 bases from J, with 14 bases between. The germline CDR1 and CDR2 sequences are LGHNA and YNFKEQ.

This CDR3 reads CASSLGLATYNEQFF. In DNA form, the CDR3 reads TGCGCCAGCAGCTTGGGACTAGCCACCTACAATGAGCAGTTCTTC. The chain links TRBV5-1 to TRBJ2-1, with 7 bases lining up with TRBD2. Unmatched junction bases numbered 2, after V lost 0 bases and J lost 2 bases. The CDR3 sequence is 15 residues long. Germline assignment: CDR1 SGHRS and CDR2 YFSETQ.

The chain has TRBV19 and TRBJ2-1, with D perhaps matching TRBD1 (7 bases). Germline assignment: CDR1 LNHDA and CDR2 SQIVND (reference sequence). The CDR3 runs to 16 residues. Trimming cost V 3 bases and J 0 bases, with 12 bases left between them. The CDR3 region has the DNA TGTGCCAGTAGTATTTCAGGGGGGAGCTCCTACAATGAGCAGTTCTTC. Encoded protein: CASSISGGSSYNEQFF.

CDR3 sequence reads: CASSRSARGEQFF. The CDR3 DNA follows: TGTGCCAGCAGCCGATCAGCCCGTGGGGAGCAGTTCTTC. The V call is TRBV7-8, the J call TRBJ2-1; no definite D call. The V gene lost 5 bases and the J gene lost 10 bases, with 15 bases spanning the gap. CDR1 is SGHVS and CDR2 is FQNEAQ in the germline V gene. The CDR3 runs 13 residues. Complete variable domain (other parts from reference TRBV7-8 and TRBJ2-1): GAGVSQSPRYKVAKRGQDVALRCDPISGHVSLFWYQQALGQGPEFLTYFQNEAQLDKSGLPSDRFFAERPEGSVSTLKIQRTQQEDSAVYLCASSRSARGEQFFGPGTRLTVL.

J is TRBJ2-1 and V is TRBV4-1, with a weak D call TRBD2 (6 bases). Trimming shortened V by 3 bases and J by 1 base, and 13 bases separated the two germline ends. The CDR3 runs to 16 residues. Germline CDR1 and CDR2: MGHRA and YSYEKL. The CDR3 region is CASSHHRGASYNEQFF. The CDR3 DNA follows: TGCGCCAGCAGCCATCACCGCGGGGCTTCCTACAATGAGCAGTTCTTC.

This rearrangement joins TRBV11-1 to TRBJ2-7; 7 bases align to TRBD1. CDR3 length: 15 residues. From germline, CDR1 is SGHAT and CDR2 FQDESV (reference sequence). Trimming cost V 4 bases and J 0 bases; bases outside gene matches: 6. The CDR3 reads CASSSGTAVSYEQYF. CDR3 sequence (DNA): TGTGCCAGCAGCTCGGGGACAGCTGTCTCCTACGAGCAGTACTTC. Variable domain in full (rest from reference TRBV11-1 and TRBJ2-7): EAEVAQSPRYKITEKSQAVAFWCDPISGHATLYWYRQILGQGPELLVQFQDESVVDDSQLPKDRFSAERLKGVDSTLKIQPAELGDSAMYLCASSSGTAVSYEQYFGPGTRLTVT.

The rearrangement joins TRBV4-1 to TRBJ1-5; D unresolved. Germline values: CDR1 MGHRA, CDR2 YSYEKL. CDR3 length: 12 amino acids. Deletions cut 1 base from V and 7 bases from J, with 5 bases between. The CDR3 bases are TGCGCCAGCAGCCAAGCTGGACAGCCCCAGCATTTT. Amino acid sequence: CASSQAGQPQHF.

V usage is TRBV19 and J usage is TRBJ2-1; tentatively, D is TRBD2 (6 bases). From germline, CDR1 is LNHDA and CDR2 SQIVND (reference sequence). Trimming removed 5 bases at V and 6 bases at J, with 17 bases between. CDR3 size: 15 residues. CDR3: CASSLIGTGLNEQFF. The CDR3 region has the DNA TGTGCCAGTAGTCTCATCGGGACTGGCCTCAATGAGCAGTTCTTC.

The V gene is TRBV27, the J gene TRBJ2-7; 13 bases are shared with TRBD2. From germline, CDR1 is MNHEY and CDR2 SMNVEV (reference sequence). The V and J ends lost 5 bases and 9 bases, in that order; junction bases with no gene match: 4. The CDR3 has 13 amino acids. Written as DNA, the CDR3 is TGTGCCAGCAGTCGGACTAGCGGGAGTGTGCAGTACTTC. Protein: CASSRTSGSVQYF.

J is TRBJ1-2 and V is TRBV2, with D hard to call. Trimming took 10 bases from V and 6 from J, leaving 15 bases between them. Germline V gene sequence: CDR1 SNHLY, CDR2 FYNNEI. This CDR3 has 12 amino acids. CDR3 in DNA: TGTGCCACCCGGGTGGGAGGAGATGGCTACACCTTC. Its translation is CATRVGGDGYTF.